This T cell receptor beta chain was recovered during a study of T cell responses to AZD1222 COVID-19 vaccine. At the level of the study: Investigators merged groups given second doses at roughly 4 or roughly 12 weeks.

Study conclusions and caveats: Baseline seropositivity occurred in only six or seven AZD1222 recipients.

Using immunoSEQ multiplex PCR, the repertoire was profiled, and TCRdb retains in-frame clones only, with some absent. The sample comprises more than 100,000 clones, roughly 93% of which are singletons, and approximately 1.5% rests with the top ten. The CDR3 has 15 residues. CDR1 is SGHRS and CDR2 is YFSETQ in the germline V gene. Note on this clone: Its antigen is unknown. The junction shows a germline mismatch at one end, possibly a read error.

This sample comprised peripheral blood, obtained on day 0 of AZD1222 vaccination. This TCR was sampled from an adult in good health. The rearrangement uses TRBV5-1 and TRBJ2-5, with D unclear. In DNA, the CDR3 is TGCGCCAGCAGCCCCACGGGCAGCTCCCAAGAGACTCAGTACTTC. This gives the protein CASSPTGSSQETQYF.